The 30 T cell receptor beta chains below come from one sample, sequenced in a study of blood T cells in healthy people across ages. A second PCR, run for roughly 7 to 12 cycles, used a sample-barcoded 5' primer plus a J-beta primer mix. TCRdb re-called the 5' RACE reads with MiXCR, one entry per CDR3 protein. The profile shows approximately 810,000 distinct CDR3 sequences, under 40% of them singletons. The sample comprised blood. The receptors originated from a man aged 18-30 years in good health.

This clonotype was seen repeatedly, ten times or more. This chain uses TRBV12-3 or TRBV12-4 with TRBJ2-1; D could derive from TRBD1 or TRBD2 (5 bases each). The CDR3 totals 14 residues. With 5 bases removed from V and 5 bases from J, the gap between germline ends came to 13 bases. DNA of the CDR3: TGTGCCAGCAGTACTCCGGGACGCAACAATGAGCAGTTCTTC. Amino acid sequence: CASSTPGRNNEQFF.

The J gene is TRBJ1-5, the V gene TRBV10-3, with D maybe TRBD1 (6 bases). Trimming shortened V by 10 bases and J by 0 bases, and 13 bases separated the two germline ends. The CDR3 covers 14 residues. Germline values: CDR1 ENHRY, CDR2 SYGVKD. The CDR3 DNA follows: TGTGCCACCCGGGACACCTATAGCAATCAGCCCCAGCATTTT. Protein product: CATRDTYSNQPQHF.

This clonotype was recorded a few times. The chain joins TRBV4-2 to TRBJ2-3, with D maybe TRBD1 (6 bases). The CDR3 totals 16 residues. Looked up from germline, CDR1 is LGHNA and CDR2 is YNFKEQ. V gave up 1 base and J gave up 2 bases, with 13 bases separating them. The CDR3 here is CASSQGPQGLTDTQYF. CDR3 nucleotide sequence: TGTGCCAGCAGCCAAGGTCCCCAGGGGCTCACAGATACGCAGTATTTT.

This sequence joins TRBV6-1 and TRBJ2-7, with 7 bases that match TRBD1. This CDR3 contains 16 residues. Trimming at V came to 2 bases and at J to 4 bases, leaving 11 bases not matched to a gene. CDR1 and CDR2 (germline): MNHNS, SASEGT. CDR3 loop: CASSELVGTAPYEQYF. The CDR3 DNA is TGTGCCAGCAGTGAATTGGTCGGGACAGCCCCTTACGAGCAGTACTTC.

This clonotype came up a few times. CDR3 protein: CASSFESNTGELFF. In nucleotides, the CDR3 is TGTGCCAGCAGTTTCGAATCGAACACCGGGGAGCTGTTTTTT. The chain employs TRBV12-3 or TRBV12-4 and TRBJ2-2; D ambiguous. Trimming shortened V by 3 bases and J by 0 bases, and 5 bases separated the two germline ends. This CDR3 has 14 amino acids.

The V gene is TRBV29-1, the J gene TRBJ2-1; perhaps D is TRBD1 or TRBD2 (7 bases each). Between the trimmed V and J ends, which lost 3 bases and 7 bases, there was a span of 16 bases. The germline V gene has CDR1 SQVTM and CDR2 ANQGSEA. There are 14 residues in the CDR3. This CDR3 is CSVESGTAGNEQFF. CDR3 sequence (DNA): TGCAGCGTTGAGTCCGGGACAGCGGGGAATGAGCAGTTCTTC.

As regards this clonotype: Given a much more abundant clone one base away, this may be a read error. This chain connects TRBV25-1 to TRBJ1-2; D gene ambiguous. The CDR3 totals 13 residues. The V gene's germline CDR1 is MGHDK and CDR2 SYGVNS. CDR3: CAGRADGNYGYTF. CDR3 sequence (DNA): TGTGCCGGCAGAGCCGATGGAAACTATGGCTACACCTTC.

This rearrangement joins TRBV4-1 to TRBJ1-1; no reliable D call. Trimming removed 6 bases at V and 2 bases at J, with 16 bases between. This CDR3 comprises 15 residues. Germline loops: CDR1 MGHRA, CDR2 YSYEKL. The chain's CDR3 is CASRPTSGENTEAFF. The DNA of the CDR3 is TGCGCCAGCAGACCGACGAGCGGAGAAAACACTGAAGCTTTCTTT.

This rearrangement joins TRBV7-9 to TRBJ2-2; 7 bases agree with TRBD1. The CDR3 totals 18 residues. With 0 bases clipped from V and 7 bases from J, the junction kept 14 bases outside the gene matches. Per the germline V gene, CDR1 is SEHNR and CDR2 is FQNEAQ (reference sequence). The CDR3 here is CASSLAGRKTGKGGELFF. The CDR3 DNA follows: TGTGCCAGCAGCTTAGCTGGAAGGAAGACAGGGAAAGGCGGGGAGCTGTTTTTT.

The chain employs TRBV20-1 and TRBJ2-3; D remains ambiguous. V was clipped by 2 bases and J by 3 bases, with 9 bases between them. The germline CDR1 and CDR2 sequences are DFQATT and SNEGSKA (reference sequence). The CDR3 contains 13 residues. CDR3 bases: TGCAGTGCTAGAAATCCCAGGACAGATACGCAGTATTTT. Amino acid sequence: CSARNPRTDTQYF.

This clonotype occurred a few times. The chain's CDR3 is CASSIGWGTGELFF. In nucleotides, the CDR3 is TGTGCCAGTAGTATTGGGTGGGGCACCGGGGAGCTGTTTTTT. This chain joins TRBV19 and TRBJ2-2; D gene ambiguous. Deletions cut 3 bases from V and 4 bases from J, with 9 bases between. There are 14 residues in the CDR3. Germline CDR1 and CDR2: LNHDA and SQIVND (reference sequence).

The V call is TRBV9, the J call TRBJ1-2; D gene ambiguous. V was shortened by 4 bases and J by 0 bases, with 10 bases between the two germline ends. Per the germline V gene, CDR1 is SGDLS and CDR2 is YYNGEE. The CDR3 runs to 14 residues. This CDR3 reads CASSLDTANYGYTF. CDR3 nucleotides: TGTGCCAGCAGCCTTGACACCGCTAACTATGGCTACACCTTC.

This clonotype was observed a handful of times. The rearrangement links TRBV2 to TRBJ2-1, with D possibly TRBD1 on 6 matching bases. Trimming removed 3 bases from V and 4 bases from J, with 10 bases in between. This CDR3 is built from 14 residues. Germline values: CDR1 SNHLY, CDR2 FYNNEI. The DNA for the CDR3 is TGTGCCAGCAGTGATTTGAGGGGGTACAATGAGCAGTTCTTC. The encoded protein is CASSDLRGYNEQFF.

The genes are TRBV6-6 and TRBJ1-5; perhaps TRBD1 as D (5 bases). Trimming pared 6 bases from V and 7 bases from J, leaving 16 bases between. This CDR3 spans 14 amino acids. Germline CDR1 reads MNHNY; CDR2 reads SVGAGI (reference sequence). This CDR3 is CASSNKGGTQPQHF. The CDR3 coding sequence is TGTGCCAGCAGCAACAAGGGCGGGACCCAGCCCCAGCATTTT.

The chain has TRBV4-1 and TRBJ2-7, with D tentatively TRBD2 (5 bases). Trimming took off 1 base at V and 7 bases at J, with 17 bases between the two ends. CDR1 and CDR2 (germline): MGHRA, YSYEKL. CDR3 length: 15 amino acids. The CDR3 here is CASSQASGDLNEQYF. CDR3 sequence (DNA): TGCGCCAGCAGCCAAGCAAGCGGCGACCTCAATGAGCAGTACTTC.

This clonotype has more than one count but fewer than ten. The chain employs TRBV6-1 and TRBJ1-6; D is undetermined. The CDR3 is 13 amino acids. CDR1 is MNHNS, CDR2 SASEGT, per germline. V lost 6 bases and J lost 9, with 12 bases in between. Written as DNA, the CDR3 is TGTGCCAGCAGGGTAATCGCGGGTTCACCCCTCCACTTT. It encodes CASRVIAGSPLHF.

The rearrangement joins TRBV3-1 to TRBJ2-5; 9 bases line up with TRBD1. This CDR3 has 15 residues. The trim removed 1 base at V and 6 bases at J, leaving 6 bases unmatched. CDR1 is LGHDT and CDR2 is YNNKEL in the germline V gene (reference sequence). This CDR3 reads CASSQVGQGIQTQYF. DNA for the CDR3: TGTGCCAGCAGCCAAGTGGGACAGGGAATCCAGACCCAGTACTTC.

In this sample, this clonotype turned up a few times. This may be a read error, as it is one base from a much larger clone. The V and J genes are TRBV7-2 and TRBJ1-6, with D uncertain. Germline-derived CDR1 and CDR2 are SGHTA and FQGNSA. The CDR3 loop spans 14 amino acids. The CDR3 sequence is CASSLARDNSPPHF. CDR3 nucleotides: TGTGCCAGCAGCTTAGCTCGGGATAATTCACCCCCCCACTTT.

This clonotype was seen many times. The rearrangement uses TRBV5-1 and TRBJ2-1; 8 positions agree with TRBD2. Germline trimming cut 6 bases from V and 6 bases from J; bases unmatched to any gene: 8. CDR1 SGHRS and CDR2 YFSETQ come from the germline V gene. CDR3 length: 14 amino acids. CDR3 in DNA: TGCGCCAGCACTAAACGGGGGGGTTCCAATGAGCAGTTCTTC. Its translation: CASTKRGGSNEQFF.

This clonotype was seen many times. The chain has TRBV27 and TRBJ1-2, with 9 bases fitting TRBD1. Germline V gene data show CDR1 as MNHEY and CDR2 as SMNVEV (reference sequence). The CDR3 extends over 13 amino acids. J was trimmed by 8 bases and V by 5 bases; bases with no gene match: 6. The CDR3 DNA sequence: TGTGCCAGCAGTATACAGGGGGCTGGAGGCTACACCTTC. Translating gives CASSIQGAGGYTF.

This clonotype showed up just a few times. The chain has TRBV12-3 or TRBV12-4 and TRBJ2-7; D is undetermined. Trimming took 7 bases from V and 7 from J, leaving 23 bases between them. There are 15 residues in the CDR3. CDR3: CASIRSSGIIGEQYF. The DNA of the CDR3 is TGTGCCAGCATCCGAAGTAGTGGTATTATCGGTGAGCAGTACTTC.

CDR3 protein: CSARKLAGETQYF. CDR3 nucleotides: TGCAGTGCTAGAAAACTAGCTGGAGAGACCCAGTACTTC. The V and J genes are TRBV20-1 and TRBJ2-5, with D possibly being TRBD2 (6 bases). V was pared by 2 bases and J by 4 bases, with 11 bases between. Looked up from germline, CDR1 is DFQATT and CDR2 is SNEGSKA (reference sequence). The CDR3 totals 13 residues.

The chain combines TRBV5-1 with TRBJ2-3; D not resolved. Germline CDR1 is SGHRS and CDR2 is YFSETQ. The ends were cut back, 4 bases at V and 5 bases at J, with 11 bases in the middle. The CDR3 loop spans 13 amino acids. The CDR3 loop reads CASSTGRGDTQYF. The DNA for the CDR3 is TGCGCCAGCAGCACCGGGCGAGGAGATACGCAGTATTTT.

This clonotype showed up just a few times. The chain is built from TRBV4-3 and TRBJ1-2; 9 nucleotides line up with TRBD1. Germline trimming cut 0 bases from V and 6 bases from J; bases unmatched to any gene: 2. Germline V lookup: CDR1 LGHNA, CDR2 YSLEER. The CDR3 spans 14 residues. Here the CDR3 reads CASSQDGTGNGYTF. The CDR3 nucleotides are TGCGCCAGCAGCCAAGATGGGACAGGGAATGGCTACACCTTC.

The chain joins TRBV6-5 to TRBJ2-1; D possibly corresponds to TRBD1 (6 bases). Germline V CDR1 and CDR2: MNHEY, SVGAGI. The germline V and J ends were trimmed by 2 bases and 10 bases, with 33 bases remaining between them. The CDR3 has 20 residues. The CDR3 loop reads CASSYVQGLPSLVNSYEQFF. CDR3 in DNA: TGTGCCAGCAGTTACGTCCAGGGGCTGCCCAGTTTAGTCAATTCCTACGAGCAGTTCTTC.

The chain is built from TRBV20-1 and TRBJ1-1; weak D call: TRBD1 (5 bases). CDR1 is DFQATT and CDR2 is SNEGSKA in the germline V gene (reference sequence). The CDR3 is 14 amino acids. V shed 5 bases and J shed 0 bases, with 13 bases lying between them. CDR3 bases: TGCAGTGCTGGGGACGCCACTATGAACACTGAAGCTTTCTTT. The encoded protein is CSAGDATMNTEAFF.

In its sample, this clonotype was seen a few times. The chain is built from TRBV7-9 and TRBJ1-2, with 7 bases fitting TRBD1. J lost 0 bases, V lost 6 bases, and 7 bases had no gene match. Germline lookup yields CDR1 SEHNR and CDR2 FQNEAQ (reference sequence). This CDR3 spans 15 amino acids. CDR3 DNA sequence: TGTGCCAGCAGTCTTACAGGGGTCGCTAACTATGGCTACACCTTC. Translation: CASSLTGVANYGYTF.

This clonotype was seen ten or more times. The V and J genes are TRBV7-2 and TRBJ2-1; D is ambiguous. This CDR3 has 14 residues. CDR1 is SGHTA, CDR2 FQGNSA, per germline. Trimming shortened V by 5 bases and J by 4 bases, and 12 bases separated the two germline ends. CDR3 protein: CASSRPFEYNEQFF. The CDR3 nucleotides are TGTGCCAGCAGCCGACCCTTTGAATACAATGAGCAGTTCTTC.

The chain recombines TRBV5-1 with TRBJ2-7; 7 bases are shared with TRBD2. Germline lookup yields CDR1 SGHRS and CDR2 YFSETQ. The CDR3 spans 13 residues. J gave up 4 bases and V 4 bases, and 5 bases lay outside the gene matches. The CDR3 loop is CASSVGGKYEQYF. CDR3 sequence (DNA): TGCGCCAGCAGCGTGGGGGGGAAATACGAGCAGTACTTC.

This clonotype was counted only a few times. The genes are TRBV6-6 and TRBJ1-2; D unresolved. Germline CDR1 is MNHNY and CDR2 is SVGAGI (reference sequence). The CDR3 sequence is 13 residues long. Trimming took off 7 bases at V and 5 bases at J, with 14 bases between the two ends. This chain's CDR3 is CASNPTVLYGYTF. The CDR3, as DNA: TGTGCCAGCAATCCAACAGTGTTGTATGGCTACACCTTC.